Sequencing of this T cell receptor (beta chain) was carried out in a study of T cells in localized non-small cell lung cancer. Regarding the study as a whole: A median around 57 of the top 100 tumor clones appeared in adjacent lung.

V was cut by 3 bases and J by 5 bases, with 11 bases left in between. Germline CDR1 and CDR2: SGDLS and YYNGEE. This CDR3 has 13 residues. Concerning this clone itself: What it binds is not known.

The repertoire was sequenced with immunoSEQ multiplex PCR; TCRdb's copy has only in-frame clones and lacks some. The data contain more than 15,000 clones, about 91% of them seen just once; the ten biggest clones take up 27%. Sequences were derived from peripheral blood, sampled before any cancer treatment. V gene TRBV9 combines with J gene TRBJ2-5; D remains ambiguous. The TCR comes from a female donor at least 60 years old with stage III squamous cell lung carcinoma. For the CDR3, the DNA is TGTGCCAGCAGCGGAGGTATCGGGGAGACCCAGTACTTC. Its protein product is CASSGGIGETQYF.